The rows below give T cell receptor beta chains drawn from one sample of a study of OX40 agonist ivuxolimab in advanced cancers. Sequenced by immunoSEQ multiplex PCR; TCRdb stores in-frame clones only, minus some. The repertoire holds 13,000 or so clones, with around 77% as singletons. The sequencing here drew on CD4+ or CD8+ T cells sorted from blood, taken in a trial of the OX40 agonist ivuxolimab. All receptors come from an adult with an advanced solid tumor such as melanoma, head and neck, liver or kidney cancer. Both conserved end residues are part of each CDR3. A D gene is named only where the DNA matches it firmly. Where a row states a size, it is once, few, many or the class of an expanded clone; other rows omit it.

clone size: medium-sized; J gene: TRBJ2-2; D gene: TRBD2; V gene: TRBV10-2; CDR3 DNA: TGCGCCAGTAAGGGTGGACTAGCGGCGACCGGGGAGCTGTTTTTT; CDR3 protein: CASKGGLAATGELFF
clone size: .; J gene: TRBJ2-3; D gene: .; V gene: TRBV19; CDR3 DNA: TGTGCCAGTAGTCGCAGAGGACGAGGCAGCACAGATACGCAGTATTTT; CDR3 protein: CASSRRGRGSTDTQYF
clone size: .; J gene: TRBJ1-1; D gene: .; V gene: TRBV4-2; CDR3 DNA: TGTGCCAGCAGCCAAGATTCGGTGAACACTGAAGCTTTCTTT; CDR3 protein: CASSQDSVNTEAFF
clone size: few; J gene: TRBJ2-3; D gene: .; V gene: TRBV7-3; CDR3 DNA: TGTGCCAGCAGCTTCTCTGGAATCAGCACAGATACGCAGTATTTT; CDR3 protein: CASSFSGISTDTQYF
clone size: .; J gene: TRBJ2-7; D gene: TRBD2; V gene: TRBV13; CDR3 DNA: TGTGCCAGCAGCTTAGCCGCTAGCGGAGTGTACGAGCAGTACTTC; CDR3 protein: CASSLAASGVYEQYF
clone size: once; J gene: TRBJ2-5; D gene: .; V gene: TRBV28; CDR3 DNA: TGTGCCAGCAGCACAACAGGGTGGGGAGAAGAGACCCAGTACTTC; CDR3 protein: CASSTTGWGEETQYF
clone size: .; J gene: TRBJ1-1; D gene: .; V gene: TRBV12-5; CDR3 DNA: TGTGCTAGTGGTTCCTGGACTGGGAATGAAGCTTTCTTT; CDR3 protein: CASGSWTGNEAFF
clone size: once; J gene: TRBJ1-1; D gene: .; V gene: TRBV30; CDR3 DNA: TGTGCCTGGAGTGTAATTCGGGGACTGAACACTGAAGCTTTCTTT; CDR3 protein: CAWSVIRGLNTEAFF
clone size: .; J gene: TRBJ1-2; D gene: .; V gene: TRBV6-5; CDR3 DNA: TGTGCCAGCTCTCAGGGCATCGGTGGCTACACCTTC; CDR3 protein: CASSQGIGGYTF
clone size: .; J gene: TRBJ1-5; D gene: .; V gene: TRBV28; CDR3 DNA: TGTGCCAGCAGTTTAGCTAATCAGCCCCAGCATTTT; CDR3 protein: CASSLANQPQHF
clone size: .; J gene: TRBJ2-7; D gene: .; V gene: TRBV11-3; CDR3 DNA: TGTGCCAGCAGCCCGTTTACAGGGAACTACGAGCAGTACTTC; CDR3 protein: CASSPFTGNYEQYF
clone size: .; J gene: TRBJ2-1; D gene: TRBD2; V gene: TRBV10-2; CDR3 DNA: TGCGCCACGCGACTAGCGGGAGGTACCTCCTACAATGAGCAGTTCTTC; CDR3 protein: CATRLAGGTSYNEQFF
clone size: .; J gene: TRBJ2-3; D gene: .; V gene: TRBV5-4; CDR3 DNA: TGTGCCAGCAGCTTGCCCTCCACAGATACGCAGTATTTT; CDR3 protein: CASSLPSTDTQYF
clone size: .; J gene: TRBJ1-1; D gene: .; V gene: TRBV11-1; CDR3 DNA: TGTGCCAGCAGCTTAATGAACAGCCTGAACACTGAAGCTTTCTTT; CDR3 protein: CASSLMNSLNTEAFF
clone size: .; J gene: TRBJ2-7; D gene: TRBD2; V gene: TRBV6-5; CDR3 DNA: TGTGCCAGCAGTGAGGGACTATCTTACGAGCAGTACTTC; CDR3 protein: CASSEGLSYEQYF
clone size: .; J gene: TRBJ1-6; D gene: .; V gene: TRBV12-2; CDR3 DNA: TGTGCAAGTCGCCTCCGGGACAGGGTGAATTCACCCCTCCACTTT; CDR3 protein: CASRLRDRVNSPLHF
clone size: .; J gene: TRBJ2-1; D gene: .; V gene: TRBV27; CDR3 DNA: TGTGCCAGCAGTTTAGCGGGACGGCTCGACTACAATGAGCAGTTCTTC; CDR3 protein: CASSLAGRLDYNEQFF
clone size: .; J gene: TRBJ1-2; D gene: .; V gene: TRBV2; CDR3 DNA: TGTGCCAGCATGCGGTCGCTCCAAGGGTATGGCTACACCTTC; CDR3 protein: CASMRSLQGYGYTF
clone size: .; J gene: TRBJ2-5; D gene: .; V gene: TRBV7-6; CDR3 DNA: TGTGCCAGCAGCCATCCGGGTGCAGAGACCCAGTACTTC; CDR3 protein: CASSHPGAETQYF
clone size: .; J gene: TRBJ2-7; D gene: TRBD2; V gene: TRBV11-3; CDR3 DNA: TGTGCCAGCAGCTTAGTCCTAGCGGGGGTCTACGAGCAGTACTTC; CDR3 protein: CASSLVLAGVYEQYF
clone size: .; J gene: TRBJ2-1; D gene: .; V gene: TRBV30; CDR3 DNA: TGTGTCTGGAGTGTCGGATTTTTCAATGAGCAGTTCTTC; CDR3 protein: CVWSVGFFNEQFF
clone size: medium-sized; J gene: TRBJ1-5; D gene: .; V gene: TRBV27; CDR3 DNA: TGTGCCAGCAGTTTATACAGGAATCAGCCCCAGCATTTT; CDR3 protein: CASSLYRNQPQHF
clone size: .; J gene: TRBJ2-7; D gene: TRBD2; V gene: TRBV7-8; CDR3 DNA: TGTGCCAGCAGCTTAGGGGGGAGGGTCCGTCGGGAGCAGTACTTC; CDR3 protein: CASSLGGRVRREQYF
clone size: .; J gene: TRBJ2-5; D gene: .; V gene: TRBV30; CDR3 DNA: TGTGCCTGGAGTGTATTTCAGGCCCAAGAGACCCAGTACTTC; CDR3 protein: CAWSVFQAQETQYF
clone size: few; J gene: TRBJ1-2; D gene: .; V gene: TRBV5-1; CDR3 DNA: TGCGCCAGCAGCTTTGAAGGGGCCTATGGCTACACCTTC; CDR3 protein: CASSFEGAYGYTF
clone size: .; J gene: TRBJ1-4; D gene: .; V gene: TRBV6-5; CDR3 DNA: TGTGCCAGCAGGGGGGACGTACTGGTGTCTGAAAAACTGTTTTTT; CDR3 protein: CASRGDVLVSEKLFF
clone size: medium-sized; J gene: TRBJ2-2; D gene: .; V gene: TRBV9; CDR3 DNA: TGTGCCAGCAGCGTATGGTCCGGGGAGCTGTTTTTT; CDR3 protein: CASSVWSGELFF
clone size: .; J gene: TRBJ2-4; D gene: .; V gene: TRBV12-2; CDR3 DNA: TGTGCAAGTCGCCGGGGTGGGGTAACCAAAAACATTCAGTACTTC; CDR3 protein: CASRRGGVTKNIQYF
clone size: .; J gene: TRBJ2-7; D gene: TRBD2; V gene: TRBV28; CDR3 DNA: TGTGCCAGCATTACTGGCGGGGGCTACGAGCAGTACTTC; CDR3 protein: CASITGGGYEQYF
clone size: once; J gene: TRBJ1-1; D gene: TRBD1; V gene: TRBV5-1; CDR3 DNA: TGCGCCAGCAGCGGGGGACAGGGGAACACTGAAGCTTTCTTT; CDR3 protein: CASSGGQGNTEAFF
clone size: .; J gene: TRBJ1-2; D gene: .; V gene: TRBV9; CDR3 DNA: TGTGCCAGCAGCCAATCTGGTGGCTACACCTTC; CDR3 protein: CASSQSGGYTF
clone size: .; J gene: TRBJ2-5; D gene: TRBD2; V gene: TRBV6-5; CDR3 DNA: TGTGCCAGCCAAGCGGGAGGGCCGGGAGAGACCCAGTACTTC; CDR3 protein: CASQAGGPGETQYF
clone size: medium-sized; J gene: TRBJ1-4; D gene: .; V gene: TRBV9; CDR3 DNA: TGTGCCAGCAGCTCGGCGCAAACTAATGAAAAACTGTTTTTT; CDR3 protein: CASSSAQTNEKLFF
clone size: once; J gene: TRBJ2-2; D gene: .; V gene: TRBV11-3; CDR3 DNA: TGTGCCAGCAGACCGGGACCCAACACCGGGGAGCTGTTTTTT; CDR3 protein: CASRPGPNTGELFF
clone size: .; J gene: TRBJ2-7; D gene: TRBD1; V gene: TRBV6-5; CDR3 DNA: TGTGCCAGCCGACTGACAGGGTTCACCTACGAGCAGTACTTC; CDR3 protein: CASRLTGFTYEQYF
clone size: .; J gene: TRBJ1-1; D gene: TRBD1; V gene: TRBV7-9; CDR3 DNA: TGTGCCAGCAGCCACAACCCCGGGGAGGGGGCCACTGAAGCTTTCTTT; CDR3 protein: CASSHNPGEGATEAFF
clone size: .; J gene: TRBJ1-4; D gene: .; V gene: TRBV18; CDR3 DNA: TGTGCCAGCTCCCAGGGGCGGGCTAATGAAAAACTGTTTTTT; CDR3 protein: CASSQGRANEKLFF
clone size: .; J gene: TRBJ1-3; D gene: .; V gene: TRBV7-9; CDR3 DNA: TGTGCCAGCAGCCCTCCGGGCACAAGAAACACCATATATTTT; CDR3 protein: CASSPPGTRNTIYF
clone size: .; J gene: TRBJ2-3; D gene: TRBD2; V gene: TRBV28; CDR3 DNA: TGTGCCAGCACCGGTAACGGGAGGGCCCCCGATACGCAGTATTTT; CDR3 protein: CASTGNGRAPDTQYF
clone size: few; J gene: TRBJ2-3; D gene: TRBD1; V gene: TRBV5-1; CDR3 DNA: TGCGCCAGCAGCTCGGCCCCGACAGGGGGCTCTGGGGATACGCAGTATTTT; CDR3 protein: CASSSAPTGGSGDTQYF
clone size: .; J gene: TRBJ2-1; D gene: .; V gene: TRBV30; CDR3 DNA: TGTGCCTGGAGTACAAGAGGGGCGGGCCTACGGAATGAGCAGTTCTTC; CDR3 protein: CAWSTRGAGLRNEQFF
clone size: .; J gene: TRBJ1-2; D gene: TRBD1; V gene: TRBV2; CDR3 DNA: TGTGCCAGCAGTGATGGCTCGGGGCAGGGGGCGGGCTACACCTTC; CDR3 protein: CASSDGSGQGAGYTF
clone size: few; J gene: TRBJ2-1; D gene: TRBD2; V gene: TRBV5-1; CDR3 DNA: TGCGCCAGCAGCCCGGGACTAGCGGGAAAGGATGAGCAGTTCTTC; CDR3 protein: CASSPGLAGKDEQFF
clone size: .; J gene: TRBJ2-1; D gene: .; V gene: TRBV19; CDR3 DNA: TGTGCCAGTACCTTAGAGGGGGGTTCCTCCTACAATGAGCAGTTCTTC; CDR3 protein: CASTLEGGSSYNEQFF
clone size: .; J gene: TRBJ1-2; D gene: TRBD1; V gene: TRBV2; CDR3 DNA: TGTGCCAGCAGGGAGGGACAGGGGGCTTATGGCTACACCTTC; CDR3 protein: CASREGQGAYGYTF
clone size: .; J gene: TRBJ1-2; D gene: TRBD1; V gene: TRBV5-1; CDR3 DNA: TGCGCCAGCGACTTCGGACAGGGTGTTGGTGGCTACACCTTC; CDR3 protein: CASDFGQGVGGYTF
clone size: once; J gene: TRBJ1-1; D gene: .; V gene: TRBV5-8; CDR3 DNA: TGTGCCAGCAGCTGGGTAAACACTGAAGCTTTCTTT; CDR3 protein: CASSWVNTEAFF
clone size: .; J gene: TRBJ2-7; D gene: .; V gene: TRBV4-1; CDR3 DNA: TGCGCCAGCAGCCAAGGACCCGGATACTACGAGCAGTACTTC; CDR3 protein: CASSQGPGYYEQYF
clone size: .; J gene: TRBJ2-1; D gene: TRBD2; V gene: TRBV5-6; CDR3 DNA: TGTGCCAGCACCCCGGGACTAGCAAATGGGAATGAGCAGTTCTTC; CDR3 protein: CASTPGLANGNEQFF
clone size: .; J gene: TRBJ1-1; D gene: .; V gene: TRBV9; CDR3 DNA: TGTGCCAGCAGCGCCCCATCCGGGGGCACTGAAGCTTTCTTT; CDR3 protein: CASSAPSGGTEAFF
clone size: .; J gene: TRBJ2-1; D gene: TRBD2; V gene: TRBV9; CDR3 DNA: TGTGCCAGCAGCGTATGGCGGGAGGGCTACAATGAGCAGTTCTTC; CDR3 protein: CASSVWREGYNEQFF